The 13 T cell receptor beta chains listed next were all sequenced from one sample in a study of type 1 regulatory T cells. A single record per CDR3 protein comes from TCRdb applying MiXCR to the reads. This sample has 80,000 to 100,000 distinct CDR3 sequences, with around a third found just once. Sequences were obtained from CD4+ T cells, either the whole sample or a sorted fraction (not recorded which). The origin of the receptors is a human donor in good health.

This clonotype was seen a handful of times. The chain couples TRBV6-5 to TRBJ1-1; 9 bases fit TRBD1. Germline CDR1 MNHEY, CDR2 SVGAGI. V was clipped by 2 bases and J by 5 bases; unmatched bases: 9. This CDR3 is 16 amino acids long. The CDR3: CASSYTTGTGWTEAFF. The CDR3 DNA sequence: TGTGCCAGCAGTTACACCACCGGGACAGGGTGGACTGAAGCTTTCTTT.

V gene TRBV30 combines with J gene TRBJ1-2, with D unresolved. CDR3 size: 12 residues. Between the trimmed V and J ends, which lost 6 bases and 8 bases, there was a span of 16 bases. CDR1 and CDR2 from the germline V gene are GTSNPN and SVGIG (reference sequence). CDR3 DNA sequence: TGTGCCTGCCGGCGAAGTGGAAGGGGCTACACCTTC. This codes for CACRRSGRGYTF.

This clonotype was counted a few times. V usage is TRBV3-1 and J usage is TRBJ2-4; tentatively, D is TRBD1 (5 bases). The ends were cut back, 0 bases at V and 5 bases at J, with 11 bases in the middle. The germline V gene encodes CDR1 LGHDT and CDR2 YNNKEL (reference sequence). CDR3 length: 15 amino acids. The CDR3 DNA sequence: TGTGCCAGCAGCCAAGAAGTCAGGGCCGAAAACATTCAGTACTTC. This sequence encodes CASSQEVRAENIQYF.

The V and J genes are TRBV27 and TRBJ2-5; D may be TRBD1 (6 bases). CDR3 length: 13 amino acids. The V gene's germline CDR1 is MNHEY and CDR2 SMNVEV (reference sequence). Trimming took 10 bases from V and 5 from J, leaving 17 bases between them. The CDR3: CATRRQGWETQYF. The CDR3 nucleotides are TGTGCCACCAGAAGGCAGGGGTGGGAGACCCAGTACTTC.

This clonotype was observed a handful of times. This sequence joins TRBV24-1 and TRBJ2-5; 8 nucleotides line up with TRBD2. The V segment lost 4 bases and the J segment 7 bases; nucleotides outside the gene matches: 7. CDR1 is KGHDR and CDR2 is SFDVKD in the germline V gene. The CDR3 totals 14 residues. Written as DNA, the CDR3 is TGTGCCACCAGTGAGTCCGGGACTAGGAGGACCCAGTACTTC. Translation: CATSESGTRRTQYF.

DNA for the CDR3: TGTGCCAGCAGTGCAGAATTAGCGGGAAGCACAGATACGCAGTATTTT. Residues: CASSAELAGSTDTQYF. The chain joins TRBV6-1 to TRBJ2-3; TRBD2 matches at 8 bases. Looked up from germline, CDR1 is MNHNS and CDR2 is SASEGT. The CDR3 covers 16 residues. J lost 0 bases, V lost 4 bases, and 6 bases had no gene match.

The rearrangement uses TRBV6-5 and TRBJ2-7, with 10 bases lining up with TRBD1. Germline CDR1 is MNHEY and CDR2 is SVGAGI. The CDR3 runs to 14 residues. Trimming took 8 bases from V and 3 from J; bases not matched to a gene: 7. The CDR3 loop reads CASVGRDRGYEQYF. The DNA for the CDR3 is TGTGCCAGCGTTGGGAGGGACAGGGGCTACGAGCAGTACTTC.

The table lists this clonotype with a few counts. The chain links TRBV20-1 to TRBJ2-1, with TRBD2 identical over 9 bases. Germline V gene data show CDR1 as DFQATT and CDR2 as SNEGSKA (reference sequence). The ends lost 1 base at V and 0 bases at J; junction bases unmatched: 7. The CDR3 loop spans 17 amino acids. The CDR3 DNA reads TGCAGTGCTAGAGCGGGACTAGCAGTAAACTCCTACAATGAGCAGTTCTTC. This codes for CSARAGLAVNSYNEQFF.

The rearrangement joins TRBV20-1 to TRBJ2-7; the match to TRBD2 covers 10 bases. In germline, CDR1 is DFQATT, CDR2 SNEGSKA (reference sequence). This CDR3 is 15 amino acids long. V lost 1 base and J lost 1; bases outside the gene matches: 4. The CDR3 is CSARGVAGGSYEQYF. The CDR3 DNA reads TGCAGTGCTAGAGGAGTAGCGGGAGGTTCCTACGAGCAGTACTTC.

Here the CDR3 reads CASSQGIYTQYF. CDR3 sequence (DNA): TGCGCCAGCAGCCAAGGGATTTATACGCAGTATTTT. The chain recombines TRBV5-1 with TRBJ2-3; D is unclear. V was clipped by 4 bases and J by 7 bases, with 10 bases between them. The germline CDR1 and CDR2 sequences are SGHRS and YFSETQ. The CDR3 runs 12 residues.

This clonotype has only a few counts. V usage is TRBV7-9 and J usage is TRBJ2-1; D remains ambiguous. The CDR3 has 14 residues. The V end was cut by 2 bases, the J end by 4 bases, with 9 bases between. CDR1 SEHNR and CDR2 FQNEAQ come from the germline V gene (reference sequence). The CDR3 here is CASSLPTPYNEQFF. DNA of the CDR3: TGTGCCAGCAGCTTACCGACCCCTTACAATGAGCAGTTCTTC.

This clonotype was detected a few times. The chain recombines TRBV14 with TRBJ2-1, with TRBD2 identical over 15 bases. The V and J ends lost 3 bases and 9 bases, in that order; junction bases with no gene match: 12. The CDR3 is made up of 18 amino acids. CDR1 and CDR2 from the germline V gene are SGHDN and FVKESK. The CDR3 sequence is CASSHLPGLAGGIGEQFF. The CDR3 nucleotides are TGTGCCAGCAGCCATTTACCGGGACTAGCGGGAGGAATTGGTGAGCAGTTCTTC.

The V call is TRBV7-2, the J call TRBJ2-1, with D perhaps given as TRBD1 or TRBD2 (5 bases each). CDR3 size: 15 residues. The germline V gene has CDR1 SGHTA and CDR2 FQGNSA. Trimming shortened V by 5 bases and J by 0 bases, and 11 bases separated the two germline ends. Written as DNA, the CDR3 is TGTGCCAGCAGCCCACGGGACGACTCCTACAATGAGCAGTTCTTC. This gives the protein CASSPRDDSYNEQFF.